The 29 T cell receptor beta chains below were found in one sample sequenced in a study of blood T cells in healthy people across ages. A sample-barcoded 5' primer and a J-beta primer mix were used in a second PCR of roughly 7 to 12 cycles. In TCRdb, the 5' RACE reads were re-called with MiXCR into one record per CDR3 protein. The repertoire has more than 1,000,000 distinct CDR3 sequences, approximately 25% of them found once; the top ten carry around 0.75%. These data also featured in a second study, about T cells of mothers and their children.

Input material: blood. Receptors originate from a girl aged 2-9 years in good health.

V is TRBV7-2 and J is TRBJ2-1; 7 bases fit TRBD2. The CDR3 contains 15 residues. V lost 2 bases, J lost 1 base, and 2 bases stayed unmatched. CDR1 SGHTA and CDR2 FQGNSA come from the germline V gene. The CDR3 reads CASSLRTRSYNEQFF. Here the CDR3 DNA reads TGTGCCAGCAGCTTACGGACTAGATCCTACAATGAGCAGTTCTTC.

This clonotype was seen a few times. The conserved final phenylalanine or tryptophan is absent from the CDR3, which likely points to a read error. This chain uses TRBV20-1 with TRBJ2-1; 11 positions agree with TRBD2. The CDR3 totals 14 residues. Germline V gives CDR1 DFQATT, CDR2 SNEGSKA (reference sequence). V shed 8 bases, J shed 6 bases, and the junction held 9 bases outside the gene matches. CDR3 DNA: TGCAGTACCATTAGCGGGGGGGCCCGCAATGAGCAGTTCATC. Protein sequence: CSTISGGARNEQFI.

As regards this clonotype: Compared with germline, one end of the junction differs, possibly owing to a read error. The V call is TRBV4-2, the J call TRBJ2-6; TRBD1 agrees at 11 bases. The V gene's germline CDR1 is LGHNA and CDR2 YNFKEQ. The CDR3 consists of 18 residues. CDR3 nucleotides: TGTGCCAGCAGCCGGGAAGGACAGGGGGCGCCTGGGGCCAACGTCATGACTTTC. Residues: CASSREGQGAPGANVMTF.

This clonotype has a handful of counts. This rearrangement joins TRBV3-1 to TRBJ2-5, with D perhaps assigned TRBD1 or TRBD2 (5 bases each). The J call may be in error: the DNA end matches TRBJ2-7 better. Germline V gene lookup returns CDR1 LGHDT and CDR2 YNNKEL (reference sequence). This CDR3 contains 19 residues. CDR3 loop: CASSQEMGESTNDYYEQYF. CDR3 DNA sequence: TGTGCCAGCAGCCAAGAAATGGGGGAATCAACGAATGATTATTACGAGCAGTACTTC.

This clonotype was found a few times. The V gene is TRBV28, the J gene TRBJ2-4; the D is unclear. Germline assignment: CDR1 MDHEN and CDR2 SYDVKM. The V end was cut by 6 bases, the J end by 2 bases, with 17 bases between. This CDR3 contains 16 residues. The chain's CDR3 is CASSPVPARSKNIQYF. CDR3 DNA: TGTGCCAGCAGCCCTGTCCCCGCCCGGTCCAAAAACATTCAGTACTTC.

This clonotype was seen only a few times. The chain combines TRBV7-9 with TRBJ1-1; no clear D gene. V was pared by 5 bases and J by 5 bases, with 18 bases between. The CDR3 runs 15 residues. Germline assignment: CDR1 SEHNR and CDR2 FQNEAQ (reference sequence). The CDR3 loop reads CASSTLYIMETEAFF. CDR3 in DNA: TGTGCCAGCAGCACACTGTACATTATGGAGACTGAAGCTTTCTTT.

The chain joins TRBV7-6 to TRBJ2-5, with D tentatively TRBD1 or TRBD2 (6 bases each). The J call could be wrong; TRBJ2-7 is a better fit for the DNA end. CDR1 SGHVS and CDR2 FNYEAQ come from the germline V gene. The CDR3 runs to 14 residues. The CDR3 loop reads CASTRGLAGREQYF. CDR3 nucleotides: TGTGCCAGCACCCGGGGGCTGGCGGGACGCGAGCAGTACTTC.

This clonotype appeared a few times. The gene calls are TRBV20-1 and TRBJ1-1, with D unresolved. V lost 1 base, J lost 6 bases, and 12 bases lay in between. The length of the CDR3 is 13 residues. Germline loops: CDR1 DFQATT, CDR2 SNEGSKA (reference sequence). The CDR3 DNA sequence: TGCAGTGCTAGAGGTCCCACTAACGCTGAAGCTTTCTTT. It translates to CSARGPTNAEAFF.

This chain joins TRBV20-1 and TRBJ2-7, with 10 bases fitting TRBD2. J was trimmed by 5 bases and V by 4 bases; bases with no gene match: 8. CDR1 and CDR2 (germline): DFQATT, SNEGSKA (reference sequence). The length of the CDR3 is 14 residues. The CDR3 region is CSANSAGGLHEQYF. Here the CDR3 DNA reads TGCAGTGCTAATTCAGCGGGAGGGCTACACGAGCAGTACTTC.

This clonotype turned up a few times. The chain employs TRBV29-1 and TRBJ1-1, with D hard to call. Trimming removed 4 bases from V and 6 bases from J, with 12 bases in between. Germline V CDR1 and CDR2: SQVTM, ANQGSEA. The CDR3 totals 12 residues. CDR3: CSVAPPGAEAFF. The CDR3 bases are TGCAGCGTTGCCCCGCCTGGCGCTGAAGCTTTCTTT.

V and J are TRBV28 and TRBJ2-1; D is perhaps TRBD2 (6 bases). V was trimmed by 11 bases and J by 3 bases, leaving 14 bases between them. Germline values: CDR1 MDHEN, CDR2 SYDVKM. The CDR3 sequence is 13 residues long. CDR3 coding DNA: TGTGCCGGCACCATTAGCGGCTACAATGAGCAGTTCTTC. Protein sequence: CAGTISGYNEQFF.

The V gene is TRBV28, the J gene TRBJ2-5, with 7 positions matching TRBD1. The J call could be wrong; TRBJ2-1 is a better fit for the DNA end. The CDR3 is 12 residues long. Per germline, CDR1 MDHEN and CDR2 SYDVKM. CDR3 in amino acids: CASSLQGIEQFF. CDR3 in DNA: TGTGCCAGCAGCCTACAGGGGATTGAGCAGTTCTTC.

V usage is TRBV12-3 or TRBV12-4 and J usage is TRBJ2-1; the D gene is possibly TRBD1 (6 bases). V was shortened by 5 bases and J by 10 bases, with 15 bases between the two germline ends. This CDR3 region has 13 residues. CDR3 region: CASSEARGQEQFF. In DNA form, the CDR3 reads TGTGCCAGCAGTGAGGCCAGGGGTCAAGAGCAGTTCTTC.

The V call is TRBV4-3, the J call TRBJ1-4, with D maybe TRBD1 (5 bases). The CDR3 consists of 14 residues. V dropped 0 bases and J dropped 11 bases, with 13 bases sitting between them. The germline V gene has CDR1 LGHNA and CDR2 YSLEER. CDR3: CASSQDIRGWKLFF. The CDR3 nucleotides are TGCGCCAGCAGCCAAGATATTCGGGGGTGGAAACTGTTTTTT.

The chain couples TRBV20-1 to TRBJ2-1, with D possibly TRBD2 on 6 matching bases. V lost 4 bases and J 8 bases, leaving 12 bases between the germline ends. The germline V gene encodes CDR1 DFQATT and CDR2 SNEGSKA (reference sequence). The CDR3 spans 12 residues. The chain's CDR3 is CSATGGDDEQFF. CDR3 bases: TGCAGTGCTACCGGAGGGGACGATGAGCAGTTCTTC.

The chain has TRBV29-1 and TRBJ2-1, with TRBD1 matching over 7 bases. CDR3 length: 14 residues. Germline assignment: CDR1 SQVTM and CDR2 ANQGSEA. V lost 6 bases, J lost 0 bases, and 5 bases stayed unmatched. CDR3 bases: TGCAGCGTCCACAGGGGTCTCTCCTACAATGAGCAGTTCTTC. It codes for CSVHRGLSYNEQFF.

This clonotype was recorded a few times. The chain is built from TRBV24-1 and TRBJ1-1; D may be TRBD1 (6 bases). V dropped 7 bases and J dropped 5 bases, with 16 bases sitting between them. Per the germline V gene, CDR1 is KGHDR and CDR2 is SFDVKD. This CDR3 region has 14 residues. The CDR3 loop is CATRQQGEETEAFF. As DNA, the CDR3 is TGTGCCACCAGACAACAGGGTGAGGAGACTGAAGCTTTCTTT.

The CDR3 DNA sequence: TGTGCCAGCAGCTTCACTAGCGGGAAGATACAAGAGACCCAGTACTTC. Its protein product is CASSFTSGKIQETQYF. The chain couples TRBV7-9 to TRBJ2-5; 10 positions agree with TRBD2. Losses at the gene ends were 3 bases for V and 2 bases for J; bases not matched to a gene: 6. The length of the CDR3 is 16 residues. Germline V lookup: CDR1 SEHNR, CDR2 FQNEAQ (reference sequence).

The chain links TRBV10-3 to TRBJ2-1; 11 positions match TRBD1. Trimming took 5 bases from V and 7 from J; bases not matched to a gene: 7. The CDR3 contains 15 residues. Germline V gene data show CDR1 as ENHRY and CDR2 as SYGVKD. The CDR3 nucleotides read TGTGCCATCAGTAATACCGGGACAGGGGGGAATGAGCAGTTCTTC. This encodes CAISNTGTGGNEQFF.

This clonotype was detected a few times. The chain recombines TRBV27 with TRBJ1-1; perhaps TRBD1 as D (5 bases). The length of the CDR3 is 14 residues. V gave up 6 bases and J gave up 5 bases, with 16 bases separating them. CDR1 is MNHEY, CDR2 SMNVEV, per germline (reference sequence). The CDR3 coding sequence is TGTGCCAGCAGGTGGGACGCGGGAGGGACTGAAGCTTTCTTT. Translated: CASRWDAGGTEAFF.

This chain links TRBV5-1 with TRBJ2-7; D possibly corresponds to TRBD1 (5 bases). The CDR3 is made up of 17 amino acids. The germline V gene encodes CDR1 SGHRS and CDR2 YFSETQ. V was pared by 3 bases and J by 0 bases, with 19 bases between. CDR3 in DNA: TGCGCCAGCAGCTATACAGGTTTCCCGGAGAGCTCCTACGAGCAGTACTTC. Translating it yields CASSYTGFPESSYEQYF.

A few counts support this clonotype. The genes are TRBV5-5 and TRBJ1-1; D unclear. Germline CDR1 is SGHKS and CDR2 is YYEKEE (reference sequence). There are 12 residues in the CDR3. The V and J ends lost 0 bases and 8 bases respectively, with 8 bases between them. The CDR3 loop reads CASSLDSEEAFF. Written as DNA, the CDR3 is TGTGCCAGCAGCTTGGATTCAGAAGAAGCTTTCTTT.

The genes are TRBV12-3 or TRBV12-4 and TRBJ2-5; 8 bases are shared with TRBD2. V shed 5 bases and J 4 bases; nucleotides not matched to a gene: 6. The CDR3 runs to 14 residues. This CDR3 reads CASSEAGVLETQYF. DNA of the CDR3: TGTGCCAGCAGTGAAGCGGGGGTTTTAGAGACCCAGTACTTC.

Details on this clonotype: The junction does not match germline at one end; this may be a read error. This chain joins TRBV7-9 and TRBJ1-2; weak D call: TRBD1 (6 bases). Germline CDR1 is SEHNR and CDR2 is FQNEAQ (reference sequence). The CDR3 covers 13 residues. For the CDR3, the DNA is TGTGCCAGCAGCTTTGGACAGAACTATGGCCACACCTTC. Translation gives CASSFGQNYGHTF.

In its sample, this clonotype was seen a few times. This chain connects TRBV6-1 to TRBJ1-1; D is perhaps TRBD1 (6 bases). The CDR3 is made up of 13 amino acids. Trimming took off 5 bases at V and 6 bases at J, with 13 bases between the two ends. CDR1 and CDR2 from the germline V gene are MNHNS and SASEGT. The CDR3 DNA sequence: TGTGCCAGCAGTAGGAGGGGGGACGCTGAAGCTTTCTTT. Residues: CASSRRGDAEAFF.

The V gene is TRBV2, the J gene TRBJ2-7, with D possibly matching TRBD1 (5 bases). Germline assignment: CDR1 SNHLY and CDR2 FYNNEI. The germline V and J ends were trimmed by 7 bases and 3 bases, with 10 bases remaining between them. The CDR3 sequence is 12 residues long. CDR3 nucleotide sequence: TGTGCCAGCAACCTAAGGGGCTACGAGCAGTACTTC. Protein sequence: CASNLRGYEQYF.

The rearrangement links TRBV19 to TRBJ2-7; D uncertain. The closer fit of TRBJ2-5 to the DNA end suggests the J call may be wrong. CDR1 LNHDA and CDR2 SQIVND come from the germline V gene (reference sequence). The CDR3 loop spans 12 amino acids. For the CDR3, the DNA is TGTGCCAGTCTCGACCCAAAAGAGACCCAGTACTTC. Its protein product is CASLDPKETQYF.

The V and J genes are TRBV7-2 and TRBJ2-5; D is perhaps TRBD2 (5 bases). V was cut by 3 bases and J by 4 bases, with 27 bases left in between. The germline gives CDR1 SGHTA, CDR2 FQGNSA. This CDR3 spans 19 amino acids. The CDR3 nucleotides are TGTGCCAGCAGCTTGTACGGCGGGTCACCCCGCGGAATAGGAGAGACCCAGTACTTC. Translation: CASSLYGGSPRGIGETQYF.

This clonotype appeared once. The gene calls are TRBV4-2 and TRBJ2-1; 10 bases line up with TRBD2. Germline V gives CDR1 LGHNA, CDR2 YNFKEQ. CDR3 size: 17 residues. V lost 6 bases to trimming and J lost 7 bases; unmatched junction nucleotides: 15. The CDR3 nucleotides are TGTGCCAGCAGTCCAAGACGGGCTAGCGGGAGTGGAAATGAGCAGTTCTTC. This encodes CASSPRRASGSGNEQFF.